This TCR beta chain was observed in a study of OX40 agonist ivuxolimab in advanced cancers. Study context: At doses from 0.01 to 10 mg/kg, patients were given intravenous ivuxolimab every 2 weeks. Enrolled patients in dose escalation had cancers that were hepatocellular carcinoma, melanoma, renal cell or head and neck cancer.

Generated by immunoSEQ multiplex PCR, the TCRdb table keeps only in-frame clones and is missing some. The sample has about 76,000 clones, roughly nine tenths seen once. A single count supports this clone. V dropped 2 bases and J dropped 4 bases, with 10 bases sitting between them. Germline values: CDR1 LNHDA, CDR2 SQIVND (reference sequence). The CDR3 covers 14 residues. Material: CD4+ or CD8+ T cells sorted from blood, obtained in a trial of the OX40 agonist ivuxolimab. The sequence came from an adult with an advanced solid tumor such as melanoma, head and neck, liver or kidney cancer. V is TRBV19 and J is TRBJ2-3; D not resolved. CDR3 coding DNA: TGTGCCAGTAGTATACGGCCACATGCAGATACGCAGTATTTT. Amino acid sequence: CASSIRPHADTQYF.